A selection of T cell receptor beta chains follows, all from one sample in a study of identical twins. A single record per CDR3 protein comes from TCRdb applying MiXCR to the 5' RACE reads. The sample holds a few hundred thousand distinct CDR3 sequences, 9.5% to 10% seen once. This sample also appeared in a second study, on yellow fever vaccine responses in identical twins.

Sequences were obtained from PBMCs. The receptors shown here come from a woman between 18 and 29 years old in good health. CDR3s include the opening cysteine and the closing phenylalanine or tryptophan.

CASSEEWASGSLAKNIQYF	TRBV14	TRBJ2-4
CASGTNRDGTYEQYF	TRBV21-1	TRBJ2-7
CASSSGQGRQPQHF	TRBV12-3/TRBV12-4	TRBJ1-5
CATSSGTSGHNEQFF	TRBV15	TRBJ2-1
CSAKTGVYGYTF	TRBV20-1	TRBJ1-2
CASSQEGQEISYEQYF	TRBV7-9	TRBJ2-7
CASSSYPGGEAFF	TRBV7-9	TRBJ1-1
CASSRRDRIEKLFF	TRBV7-9	TRBJ1-4
CASSPDPSGLYEQYF	TRBV19	TRBJ2-7
CASSPSIEQFF	TRBV12-3/TRBV12-4	TRBJ2-1
CASSTTGGAFHEQYF	TRBV7-9	TRBJ2-7
CAISEPDRGAYEQYF	TRBV10-3	TRBJ2-7
CASTSSLVDNEQFF	TRBV19	TRBJ2-1
CASSLRQTSNQPQHF	TRBV12-3/TRBV12-4	TRBJ1-5
CASSLQGYGGAYEQYF	TRBV5-1	TRBJ2-7
CASSQGLAGGFGASSYNEQFF	TRBV4-2	TRBJ2-1
CASSRRTSGTTDYEQYF	TRBV5-5	TRBJ2-7
CASSEADYGNTIYF	TRBV2	TRBJ1-3
CASSLWPLAGSTQYF	TRBV5-1	TRBJ2-5
CAISDPRDILNNEQFF	TRBV10-3	TRBJ2-1
CAISVTGGTPNNKAYEQYF	TRBV10-3	TRBJ2-7
CASSETNTYEQYF	TRBV10-1	TRBJ2-7
CASSKGTSATETQYF	TRBV11-2	TRBJ2-5
CASSLRVQETQYF	TRBV7-9	TRBJ2-5
CASSLTTGLNTGELFF	TRBV5-1	TRBJ2-2
CASRLAATDTQYF	TRBV12-3/TRBV12-4	TRBJ2-3
CASSLGAGAGTDTQYF	TRBV5-5	TRBJ2-3
CSARERVAGELFF	TRBV29-1	TRBJ2-2
CASSLARALAKNIQYF	TRBV7-2	TRBJ2-4
CASSYYRDTYYEQYF	TRBV12-3/TRBV12-4	TRBJ2-7
CASSSQGLAGVNLFF	TRBV7-8	TRBJ2-1
CASKTSARGGELFF	TRBV2	TRBJ2-2
CASSPPDRVDRPYF	TRBV18	TRBJ2-7
CASSLRVTAYNEQFF	TRBV7-2	TRBJ2-1
CASSQGKSGNTIYF	TRBV7-6	TRBJ1-3
CASSQSSGTTYEQYF	TRBV4-3	TRBJ2-7
CASSFQRGTGELFF	TRBV7-8	TRBJ2-2
CASSVTGADQPQHF	TRBV9	TRBJ1-5
CASSARTTSGDEQFF	TRBV7-9	TRBJ2-1
CSANGRAGGIYEQYF	TRBV20-1	TRBJ2-7
CASSIPRRGELFF	TRBV12-3/TRBV12-4	TRBJ2-2